This entry features one T cell receptor (beta chain) sequence. This sample is part of a study of blood T cell repertoires in COVID-19. At the level of the study: Acute-phase and convalescent COVID-19 samples originated in the United States, Italy and Spain.

Methods used by the authors: Nucleated cell number was recorded as an estimate derived from reference gene primer amplification. Clones were sequenced by immunoSEQ multiplex PCR, and TCRdb holds only the in-frame ones, with some missing. Clone size and the V and J calls come from that table; the DNA yielded D and trimming. The repertoire holds 150,000 to 200,000 clones, with less than 80% as singletons. The CDR3 has 11 amino acids. Germline V gene lookup returns CDR1 SQVTM and CDR2 ANQGSEA. V lost 6 bases to trimming and J lost 6 bases; unmatched junction nucleotides: 5. Material: peripheral blood. The rearrangement uses TRBV29-1 and TRBJ2-7, with TRBD1 matching over 7 bases. The receptor comes from a man aged 50-60 years who had recovered from COVID-19. For the CDR3, the DNA is TGCAGCGTGACAGGGCTCTCCGAGCAGTACTTC. Protein product: CSVTGLSEQYF.